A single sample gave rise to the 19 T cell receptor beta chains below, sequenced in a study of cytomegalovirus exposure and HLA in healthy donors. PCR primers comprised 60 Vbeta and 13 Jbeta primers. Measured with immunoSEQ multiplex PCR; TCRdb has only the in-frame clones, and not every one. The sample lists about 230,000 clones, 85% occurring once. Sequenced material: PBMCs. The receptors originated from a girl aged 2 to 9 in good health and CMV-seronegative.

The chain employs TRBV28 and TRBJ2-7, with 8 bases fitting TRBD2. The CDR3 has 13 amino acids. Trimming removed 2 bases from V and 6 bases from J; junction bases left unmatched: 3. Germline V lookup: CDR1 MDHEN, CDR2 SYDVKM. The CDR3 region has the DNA TGTGCCAGCAGTTTAGGGCGGGAGGTCGAGCAGTACTTC. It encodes CASSLGREVEQYF.

The CDR3 bases are TGTGCCAGTGTTTCGGGGGGCTCCTACAATGAGCAGTTCTTC. Translated: CASVSGGSYNEQFF. The rearrangement uses TRBV27 and TRBJ2-1, with 7 bases fitting TRBD2. CDR3 length equals 14 residues. The germline gives CDR1 MNHEY, CDR2 SMNVEV (reference sequence). Trimming took 9 bases from V and 0 from J; bases not matched to a gene: 5.

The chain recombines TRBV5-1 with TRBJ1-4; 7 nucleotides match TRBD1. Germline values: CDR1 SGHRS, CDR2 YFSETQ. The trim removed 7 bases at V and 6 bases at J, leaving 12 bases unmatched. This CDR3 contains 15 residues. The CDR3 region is CASQKGQQQYEKLFF. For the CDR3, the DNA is TGCGCCAGCCAAAAGGGACAGCAACAATATGAAAAACTGTTTTTT.

The CDR3 nucleotides read TGTGCCTGGGACGCGTACAGGGGGCACAATGAGCAGTTCTTC. It codes for CAWDAYRGHNEQFF. The chain recombines TRBV30 with TRBJ2-1, with 9 nucleotides matching TRBD1. Germline-derived CDR1 and CDR2 are GTSNPN and SVGIG (reference sequence). There are 14 residues in the CDR3. V gave up 5 bases and J gave up 5 bases; unmatched junction bases: 7.

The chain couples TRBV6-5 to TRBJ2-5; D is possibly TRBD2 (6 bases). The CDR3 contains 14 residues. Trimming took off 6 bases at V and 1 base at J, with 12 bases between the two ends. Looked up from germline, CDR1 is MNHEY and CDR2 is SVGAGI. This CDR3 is CASSRLAPQETQYF. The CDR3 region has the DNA TGTGCCAGCAGCCGCCTAGCGCCCCAAGAGACCCAGTACTTC.

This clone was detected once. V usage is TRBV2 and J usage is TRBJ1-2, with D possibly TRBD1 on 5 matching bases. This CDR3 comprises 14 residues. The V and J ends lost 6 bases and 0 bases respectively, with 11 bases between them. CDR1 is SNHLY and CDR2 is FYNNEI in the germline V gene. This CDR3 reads CASSRQPANYGYTF. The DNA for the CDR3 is TGTGCCAGCAGCCGACAGCCAGCTAACTATGGCTACACCTTC.

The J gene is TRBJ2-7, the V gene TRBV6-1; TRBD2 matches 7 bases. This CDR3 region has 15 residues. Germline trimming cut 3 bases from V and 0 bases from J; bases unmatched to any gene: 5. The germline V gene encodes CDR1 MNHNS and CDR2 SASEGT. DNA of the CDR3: TGTGCCAGCAGTGAGTGGGCTAGCGGCTCCTACGAGCAGTACTTC. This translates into CASSEWASGSYEQYF.

CDR3 DNA: TGTGCCAGCAGCTTGAGACTTACCGAGTATAGCAATCAGCCCCAGCATTTT. Translated, it gives CASSLRLTEYSNQPQHF. The chain combines TRBV5-5 with TRBJ1-5, with no clear D. From germline, CDR1 is SGHKS and CDR2 YYEKEE (reference sequence). The V end was cut by 1 base, the J end by 0 bases, with 14 bases between. The CDR3 has 17 amino acids.

The DNA of the CDR3 is TGTGCCAGCAGCAGGGCGGGAGGTACCTACGAGCAGTACTTC. Protein product: CASSRAGGTYEQYF. The rearrangement links TRBV7-9 to TRBJ2-7; TRBD2 matches 8 bases. CDR1 and CDR2 (germline): SEHNR, FQNEAQ (reference sequence). V gave up 5 bases and J gave up 2 bases; unmatched junction bases: 5. The CDR3 covers 14 residues.

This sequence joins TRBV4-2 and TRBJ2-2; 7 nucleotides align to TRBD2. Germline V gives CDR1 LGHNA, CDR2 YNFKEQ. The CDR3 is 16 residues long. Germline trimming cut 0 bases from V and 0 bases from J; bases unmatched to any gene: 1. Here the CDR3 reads CASSQESGTNTGELFF. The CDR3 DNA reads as TGTGCCAGCAGCCAAGAAAGCGGGACGAACACCGGGGAGCTGTTTTTT.

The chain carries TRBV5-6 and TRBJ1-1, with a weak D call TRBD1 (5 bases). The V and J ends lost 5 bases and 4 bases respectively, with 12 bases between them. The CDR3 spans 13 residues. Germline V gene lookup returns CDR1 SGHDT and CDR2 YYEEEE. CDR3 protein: CASRVRVSTEAFF. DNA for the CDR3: TGTGCCAGCAGGGTCAGGGTTAGCACTGAAGCTTTCTTT.

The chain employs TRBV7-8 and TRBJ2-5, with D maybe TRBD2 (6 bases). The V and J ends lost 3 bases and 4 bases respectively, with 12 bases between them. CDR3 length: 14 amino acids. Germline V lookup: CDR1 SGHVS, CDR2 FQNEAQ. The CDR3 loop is CASSFGREAETQYF. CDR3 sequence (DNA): TGTGCCAGCAGCTTCGGCAGGGAGGCAGAGACCCAGTACTTC.

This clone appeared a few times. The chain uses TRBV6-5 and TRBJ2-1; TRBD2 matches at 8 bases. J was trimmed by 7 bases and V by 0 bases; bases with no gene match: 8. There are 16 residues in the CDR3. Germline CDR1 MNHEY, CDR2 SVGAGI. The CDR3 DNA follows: TGTGCCAGCAGTTACTCGAGAGTAGCGGGGCCGAATGAGCAGTTCTTC. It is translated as CASSYSRVAGPNEQFF.

The CDR3 bases are TGTGCCACTACAGGGCCGAAGGGGGAAAAACTGTTTTTT. It codes for CATTGPKGEKLFF. The V and J genes are TRBV2 and TRBJ1-4; the D gene is possibly TRBD1 (6 bases). The CDR3 length is 13 residues. Germline V gives CDR1 SNHLY, CDR2 FYNNEI. Deletions cut 10 bases from V and 8 bases from J, with 17 bases between.

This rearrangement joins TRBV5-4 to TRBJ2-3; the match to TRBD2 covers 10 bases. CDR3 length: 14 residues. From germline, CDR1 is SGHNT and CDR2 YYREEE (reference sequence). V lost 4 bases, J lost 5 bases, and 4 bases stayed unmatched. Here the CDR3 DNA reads TGTGCCAGCAGCCGAGCGGGGGGGCTAGATACGCAGTATTTT. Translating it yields CASSRAGGLDTQYF.

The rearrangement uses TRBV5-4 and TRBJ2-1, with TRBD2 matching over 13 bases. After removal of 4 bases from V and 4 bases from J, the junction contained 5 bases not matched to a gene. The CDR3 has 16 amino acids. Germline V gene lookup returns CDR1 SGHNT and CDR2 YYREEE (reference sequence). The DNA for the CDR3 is TGTGCCAGCAGCCCGGGACTAGCGGGAACGTACAATGAGCAGTTCTTC. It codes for CASSPGLAGTYNEQFF.

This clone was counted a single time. The CDR3 sequence is CAWSVLGSHEQFF. The DNA of the CDR3 is TGTGCCTGGAGTGTACTGGGGAGTCATGAGCAGTTCTTC. The chain employs TRBV30 and TRBJ2-1; possible D gene TRBD2, 5 bases. In germline, CDR1 is GTSNPN, CDR2 SVGIG (reference sequence). This CDR3 spans 13 amino acids. Trimming pared 0 bases from V and 8 bases from J, leaving 11 bases between.

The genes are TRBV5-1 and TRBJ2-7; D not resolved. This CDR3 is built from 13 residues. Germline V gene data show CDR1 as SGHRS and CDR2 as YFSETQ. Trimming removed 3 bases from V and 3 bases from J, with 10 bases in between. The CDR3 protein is CASSSPTIYEQYF. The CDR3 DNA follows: TGCGCCAGCAGCTCTCCTACCATCTACGAGCAGTACTTC.

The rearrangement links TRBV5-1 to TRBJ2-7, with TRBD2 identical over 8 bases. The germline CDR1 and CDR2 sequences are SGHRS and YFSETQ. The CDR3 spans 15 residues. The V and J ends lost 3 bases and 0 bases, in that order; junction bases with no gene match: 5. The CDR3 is CASSSGGGYSYEQYF. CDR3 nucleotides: TGCGCCAGCAGCTCGGGCGGGGGGTACTCCTACGAGCAGTACTTC.